These 10 T cell receptor beta chains were all obtained from the same sample, sequenced in a study of blood T cell repertoires in COVID-19. The repertoire was sequenced with immunoSEQ multiplex PCR; TCRdb's copy has only in-frame clones and lacks some. This sample has some 300,000 clones, with 80% to 90% found just once. Specimen: peripheral blood. The receptor source for this set is a woman aged 45-65 years with COVID-19, enrolled during active disease.

This chain links TRBV13 with TRBJ1-1, with a tentative D call TRBD1 (5 bases). The CDR3 extends over 15 amino acids. Looked up from germline, CDR1 is PRHDT and CDR2 is FYEKMQ (reference sequence). The ends were cut back, 4 bases at V and 5 bases at J, with 17 bases in the middle. In nucleotides, the CDR3 is TGTGCCAGCAGCTCATATACGGGGGGGAGGACTGAAGCTTTCTTT. It codes for CASSSYTGGRTEAFF. The full variable domain, completed using reference TRBV13 and TRBJ1-1, is AAGVIQSPRHLIKEKRETATLKCYPIPRHDTVYWYQQGPGQDPQFLISFYEKMQSDKGSIPDRFSAQQFSDYHSELNMSSLELGDSALYFCASSSYTGGRTEAFFGQGTRLTVV.

The CDR3 region is CTSSHPLDSLGTEAFF. The CDR3 DNA reads TGCACCAGCAGCCACCCTTTGGACAGCCTGGGAACTGAAGCTTTCTTT. The genes are TRBV1 and TRBJ1-1; the table names TRBD1, a call not compared with the DNA. TRBV1 is tagged as a pseudogene. This CDR3 is 16 amino acids long.

The rearrangement joins TRBV9 to TRBJ1-2; 8 positions agree with TRBD1. The CDR3 length is 20 residues. Germline assignment: CDR1 SGDLS and CDR2 YYNGEE. The trim removed 0 bases at V and 4 bases at J, leaving 20 bases unmatched. CDR3 sequence: CASSVAPLWARGRPRYGYTF. The CDR3, as DNA: TGTGCCAGCAGCGTAGCCCCCCTTTGGGCCAGGGGGCGACCCCGCTATGGCTACACCTTC.

This rearrangement joins TRBV6-5 to TRBJ1-1; D gene uncertain. This CDR3 is built from 15 residues. Germline V lookup: CDR1 MNHEY, CDR2 SVGAGI. Trimming shortened V by 3 bases and J by 0 bases, and 11 bases separated the two germline ends. The CDR3 loop is CASSYTGTMNTEAFF. The DNA for the CDR3 is TGTGCCAGCAGTTATACGGGAACTATGAACACTGAAGCTTTCTTT.

This chain joins TRBV5-1 and TRBJ1-6; D ambiguous. V dropped 2 bases and J dropped 7 bases, with 10 bases sitting between them. CDR3 length equals 14 residues. Looked up from germline, CDR1 is SGHRS and CDR2 is YFSETQ. The CDR3 spells CASSFRGGNSPLHF. The CDR3 DNA is TGCGCCAGCAGCTTTCGGGGAGGGAATTCACCCCTCCACTTT.

The chain is built from TRBV18 and TRBJ2-1; maybe TRBD1 (5 bases). V lost 1 base, J lost 6 bases, and 10 bases lay in between. The length of the CDR3 is 14 residues. In germline, CDR1 is KGHSH, CDR2 LQKENI. Here the CDR3 DNA reads TGTGCCAGCTCACCACTTCGACAGATCAATGAGCAGTTCTTC. Encoded protein: CASSPLRQINEQFF.

This chain links TRBV12-5 with TRBJ2-3, with TRBD2 as a possible D gene (6 bases). The germline V gene encodes CDR1 LGHNT and CDR2 FRNRAP. The CDR3 length is 13 residues. V lost 7 bases, J lost 0 bases, and 8 bases lay in between. In DNA form, the CDR3 reads TGTGCTAGTGCTAGCGCTAGCACAGATACGCAGTATTTT. Amino acid sequence: CASASASTDTQYF.

The chain links TRBV30 to TRBJ2-1; D not resolved. V shed 2 bases and J shed 7 bases, with 9 bases lying between them. Germline V gene lookup returns CDR1 GTSNPN and CDR2 SVGIG (reference sequence). The CDR3 has 12 residues. CDR3 sequence reads: CAWSSRGNEQFF. The CDR3 bases are TGTGCCTGGAGTAGTCGAGGAAATGAGCAGTTCTTC.

J is TRBJ1-6 and V is TRBV15; D remains ambiguous. CDR3 length equals 16 residues. CDR1 LNHNV and CDR2 YYDKDF come from the germline V gene (reference sequence). V lost 0 bases, J lost 7 bases, and 13 bases lay in between. The CDR3 DNA reads TGTGCCACCAGCAGAGATGGGAGGACCAAAAATTCACCCCTCCACTTT. Its protein is CATSRDGRTKNSPLHF.

V is TRBV9 and J is TRBJ2-7; 10 bases are a match to TRBD2. The CDR3 runs 14 residues. V dropped 4 bases and J dropped 2; count of bases not matched to a gene: 3. Germline CDR1 SGDLS, CDR2 YYNGEE. The CDR3 region is CASSLTSGPYEQYF. The CDR3 region has the DNA TGTGCCAGCAGCTTGACTAGCGGGCCCTACGAGCAGTACTTC.